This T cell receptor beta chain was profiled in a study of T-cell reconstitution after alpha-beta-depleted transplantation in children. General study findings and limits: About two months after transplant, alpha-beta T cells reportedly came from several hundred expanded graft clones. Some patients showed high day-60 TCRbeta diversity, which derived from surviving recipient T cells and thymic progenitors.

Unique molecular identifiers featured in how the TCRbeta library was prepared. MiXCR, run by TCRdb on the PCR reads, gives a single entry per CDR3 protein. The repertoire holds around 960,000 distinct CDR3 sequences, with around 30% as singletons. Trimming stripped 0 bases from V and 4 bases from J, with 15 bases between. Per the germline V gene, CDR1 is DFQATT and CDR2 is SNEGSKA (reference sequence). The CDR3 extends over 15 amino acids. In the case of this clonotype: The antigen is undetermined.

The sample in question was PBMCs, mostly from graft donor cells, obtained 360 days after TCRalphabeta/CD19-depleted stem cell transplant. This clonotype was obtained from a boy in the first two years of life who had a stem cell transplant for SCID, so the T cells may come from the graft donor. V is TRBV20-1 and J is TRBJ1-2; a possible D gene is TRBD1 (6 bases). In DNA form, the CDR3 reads TGCAGTGCTAGAGATGAGGGGGGCCACCCCTATGGCTACACCTTC. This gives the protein CSARDEGGHPYGYTF.